Sequencing of this TCR beta chain was carried out in a study of lymphopenia after photon versus proton radiotherapy. This table comes from immunoSEQ multiplex PCR, and its TCRdb copy is limited to in-frame clones, with some not included. The sample contains approximately 21,000 clones, 85% of which appear only once. Study-wide findings and caveats: Larger post-nadir TCR diversity loss correlated inversely with survival in deceased patients. Oligoclonal CD8+ Temra expansion after nadir drove photon patients' diversity drop. Under photons, naive T cells and diversity fell while effector/memory populations rose. Only patients who died were analyzed for survival; proton advantage is unproven.

Turning to this clone: The antigen remains undetermined.

Germline CDR1 is GTSNPN and CDR2 is SVGIG (reference sequence). V lost 2 bases to trimming and J lost 1 base, with 14 bases between them. CDR3 length: 15 residues. The sequenced sample was peripheral blood, obtained from a patient treated with photon-based radiotherapy. J is TRBJ1-1 and V is TRBV30; a possible D gene is TRBD1 (6 bases). This clonotype was obtained from a man aged 60 to 69 with pancreatic cancer. The CDR3 region is CAWSPLGTQNTEAFF. The CDR3 region has the DNA TGTGCCTGGAGTCCCCTCGGGACACAGAACACTGAAGCTTTCTTT.